Listed below are T cell receptor beta chains from one sample, sequenced in a study of blood T cell repertoires in COVID-19. Assay used: immunoSEQ multiplex PCR; TCRdb lists only in-frame clones, some missing. Among a few hundred thousand clones, about 90% were seen once, and the ten largest hold roughly 0.78%. Sequencing was done on a sample of peripheral blood. These receptors came from a man younger than 35 with COVID-19, enrolled during active disease. CDR3s leave out the opening cysteine and the closing phenylalanine or tryptophan. The D gene is left open where the match is weak.

>TRBJ2-5|TRBD2|TRBV25-1
ASTPSGGGQETQY
>TRBJ2-7|NA|TRBV21-1
PRDSGLSYEQY
>TRBJ2-5|TRBD2|TRBV5-1
ASSLVPSGVQETQY
>TRBJ2-7|TRBD2|TRBV11-3
ASRLGAGGPYEQY
>TRBJ2-7|TRBD1|TRBV3-1/TRBV3-2
ASSQDRDRAREQY
>TRBJ2-5|NA|TRBV5-4
ASSAQFSGPEETQY
>TRBJ2-3|NA|TRBV24-1
ATGGLIDTDTQY
>TRBJ1-1|NA|TRBV5-5
ASSLGDKNTEAF
>TRBJ2-7|TRBD2|TRBV27
ASSPPRTSWSYEQY
>TRBJ2-5|NA|TRBV24-1
ATSPAGVPQETQY
>TRBJ2-5|NA|TRBV12-3/TRBV12-4
ASTGDYQETQY
>TRBJ2-3|TRBD1|TRBV6-5
ASSPDRFRDTQY
>TRBJ1-4|NA|TRBV7-9
ASSPTTGVNEKLF
>TRBJ2-7|NA|TRBV6-5
ASIPRDSYEQY
>TRBJ1-4|NA|TRBV2
ATARQGNEKLF
>TRBJ1-2|NA|TRBV10-1
ASSEDGFGYT
>TRBJ2-1|NA|TRBV11-2
ASSLRRGTSLYNEQF
>TRBJ1-5|NA|TRBV2
ASSGGGSQPQH